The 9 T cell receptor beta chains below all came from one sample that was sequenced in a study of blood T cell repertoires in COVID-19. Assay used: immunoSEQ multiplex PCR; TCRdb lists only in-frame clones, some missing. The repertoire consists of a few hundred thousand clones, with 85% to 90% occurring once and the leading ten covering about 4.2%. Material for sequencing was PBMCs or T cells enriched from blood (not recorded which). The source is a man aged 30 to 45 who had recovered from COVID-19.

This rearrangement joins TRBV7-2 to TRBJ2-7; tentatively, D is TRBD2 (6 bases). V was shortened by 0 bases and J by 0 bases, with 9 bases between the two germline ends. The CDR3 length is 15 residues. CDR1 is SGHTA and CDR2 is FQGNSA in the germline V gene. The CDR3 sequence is CASSLAGTPSYEQYF. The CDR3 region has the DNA TGTGCCAGCAGCTTAGCGGGGACTCCCTCCTACGAGCAGTACTTC.

CDR3 sequence reads: CASSRPQGGNVNTEAFF. The CDR3, as DNA: TGTGCCAGTAGTAGGCCCCAGGGGGGAAATGTGAACACTGAAGCTTTCTTT. V gene TRBV19 combines with J gene TRBJ1-1; 7 nucleotides match TRBD1. Germline CDR1 is LNHDA and CDR2 is SQIVND (reference sequence). The CDR3 totals 17 residues. The junction had 11 bases not matched to a gene; V was cut back by 4 bases and J by 0 bases.

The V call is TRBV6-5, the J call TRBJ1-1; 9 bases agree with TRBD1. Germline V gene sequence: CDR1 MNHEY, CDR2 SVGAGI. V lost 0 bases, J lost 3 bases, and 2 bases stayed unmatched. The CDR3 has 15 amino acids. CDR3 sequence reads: CASSYSTGGHTEAFF. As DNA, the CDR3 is TGTGCCAGCAGTTACTCGACAGGGGGACACACTGAAGCTTTCTTT.

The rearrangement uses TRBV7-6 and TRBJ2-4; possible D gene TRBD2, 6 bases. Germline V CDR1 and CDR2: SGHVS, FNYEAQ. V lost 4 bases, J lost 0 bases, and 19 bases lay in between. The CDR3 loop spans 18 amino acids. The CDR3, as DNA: TGTGCCAGCAGCTCCGCCTCCGGGACTGGAGTAGCCAAAAACATTCAGTACTTC. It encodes CASSSASGTGVAKNIQYF.

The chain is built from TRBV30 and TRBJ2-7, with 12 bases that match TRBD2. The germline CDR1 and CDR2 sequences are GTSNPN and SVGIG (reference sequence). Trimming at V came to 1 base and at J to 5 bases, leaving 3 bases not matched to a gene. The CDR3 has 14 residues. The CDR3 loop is CAWSGLAGADEQYF. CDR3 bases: TGTGCCTGGAGTGGACTAGCGGGAGCCGACGAGCAGTACTTC. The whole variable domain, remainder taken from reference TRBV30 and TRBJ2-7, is SQTIHQWPATLVQPVGSPLSLECTVEGTSNPNLYWYRQAAGRGLQLLFYSVGIGQISSEVPQNLSASRPQDRQFILSSKKLLLSDSGFYLCAWSGLAGADEQYFGPGTRLTVT.

For the CDR3, the DNA is TGTGCCAGCAGCTTGGTTGCGGAGACCCAGTACTTC. Its translation: CASSLVAETQYF. V is TRBV5-5 and J is TRBJ2-5; D remains unclear. The CDR3 contains 12 residues. Looked up from germline, CDR1 is SGHKS and CDR2 is YYEKEE (reference sequence). Trimming removed 0 bases from V and 5 bases from J, with 5 bases in between.

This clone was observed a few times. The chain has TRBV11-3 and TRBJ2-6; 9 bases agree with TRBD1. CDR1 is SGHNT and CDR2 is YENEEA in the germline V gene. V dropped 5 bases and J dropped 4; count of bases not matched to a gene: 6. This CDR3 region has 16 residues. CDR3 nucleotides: TGTGCCAGCAGCCAACAGGGGGCTCCGGGGGCCAACGTCCTGACTTTC. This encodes CASSQQGAPGANVLTF.

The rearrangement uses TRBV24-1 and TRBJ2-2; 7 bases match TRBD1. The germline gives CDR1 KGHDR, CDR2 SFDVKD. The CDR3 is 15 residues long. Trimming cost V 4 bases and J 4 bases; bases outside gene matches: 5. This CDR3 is CATSDRRGTTGELFF. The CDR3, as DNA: TGTGCCACCAGTGACCGCAGGGGGACCACCGGGGAGCTGTTTTTT.

CDR3 coding DNA: TGCGCCAGCAGAGGCAGGGGAAATAGATTAGAGACCCAGTACTTC. The encoded protein is CASRGRGNRLETQYF. The chain is built from TRBV10-2 and TRBJ2-5, with D maybe TRBD1 (6 bases). There are 15 residues in the CDR3. V dropped 6 bases and J dropped 4 bases, with 18 bases sitting between them. From germline, CDR1 is WSHSY and CDR2 SAAADI.